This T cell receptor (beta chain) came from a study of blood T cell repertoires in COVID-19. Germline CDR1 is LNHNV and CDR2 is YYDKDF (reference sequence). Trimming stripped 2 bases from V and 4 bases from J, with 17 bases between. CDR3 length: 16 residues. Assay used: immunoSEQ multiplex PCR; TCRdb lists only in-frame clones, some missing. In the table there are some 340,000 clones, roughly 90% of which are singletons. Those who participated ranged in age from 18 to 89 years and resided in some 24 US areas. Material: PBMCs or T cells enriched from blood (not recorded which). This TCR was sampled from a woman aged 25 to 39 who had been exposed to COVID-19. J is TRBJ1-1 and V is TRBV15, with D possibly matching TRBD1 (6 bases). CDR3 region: CATSRSTGNLITEAFF. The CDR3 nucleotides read TGTGCCACCAGCAGATCCACAGGGAATTTGATCACTGAAGCTTTCTTT.